The subject of this entry is one TCR beta chain. The antigen this receptor binds is unknown. The sample is drawn from a study of cytomegalovirus exposure and HLA in healthy donors (dated by TCRdb to about 2017). At the level of the whole study: An earlier analysis of some 550 of the donors reported 250 to 350 Gb of sequence data and some 120 million unique TCR beta sequences from 150 million to 200 million T cells. An early release covering approximately 600 HLA-typed donors comprised roughly 300 gigabases of sequencing data and approximately 80 million unique TCR sequences. Of the approximately 400 genotyped donors, roughly 85% fell in the genetic ancestry cluster associated with self-reported Caucasian donors. The study aimed to test whether cataloging public T cell receptors could reveal signatures of past pathogen exposure. The T cell repertoires of roughly 660 subjects were profiled by immunosequencing and related to cytomegalovirus serostatus. Along with the roughly 710-subject first cohort, a separate validation cohort of around 110 different subjects was used. To predict cytomegalovirus infection status, the study combined high-throughput TCR immunosequencing, statistical association of individual TCRs with disease status, and machine learning. To study patterns of TCR occurrence, a later analysis re-analyzed previously published TCR beta repertoires from around 660 donors and added high-resolution HLA genotyping. Rather than using new phenotypic data, the later analysis identified candidate immune exposures from TCR beta sequences and from how often those sequences occurred across donors. In an earlier analysis of around 540 of the donors, high-throughput TCR beta sequencing was used to judge whether each TCR beta V gene segment behaved as functional or pseudogenic. Donor age, sex, ethnicity and CMV serostatus were compiled alongside the repertoire data. Genome-wide SNP genotypes for about three fifths of the roughly 700 donors were used in a later genetic analysis, which treated that subset as a discovery cohort. Every discovery cohort repertoire had been produced on one sequencing platform. HLA typing covered class I and class II loci at four-digit resolution. The number of donors typed differed by locus, with roughly 629-640 for A, B, C, DRB1 and DQB1, roughly 520 for DQA1, 600 to 610 for DPA1, and some 450 for DPB1. Because of strong linkage in the cohort, roughly five DR-DQ haplotypes were treated as single units for association and clustering. Among around 400 genotyped donors of the cohort, an average of approximately 240,000 unique TCR beta nucleotide sequences were sequenced per donor, approximately 20% of them non-productive.

Library generation was performed with the immunoSEQ multiplex PCR assay. For the multiplex PCR, a mixture combining 60 forward primers for TCR Vbeta segments and 13 reverse primers for TCR Jbeta segments was used. The CDR3 region of rearranged TCR beta genes was amplified from genomic DNA with a multiplex PCR assay. Amplified TCR beta libraries were sequenced as 87-base-pair reads on the Illumina HiSeq System. Processing in the source paper ran as follows. Across the roughly 670 repertoires, a later analysis counted about 81 million unique TCR beta chains, roughly 11 million of which were shared by at least two donors. A nearest-neighbor algorithm error-corrected the raw reads and collapsed the reads into unique sequences, merging closely related sequences to remove PCR and sequencing errors. To assign V, D and J gene segments, CDR3 sequences were aligned to IMGT reference sequences. Each retained sequence needed at least a six-nucleotide match to both a V gene segment and a J gene segment. Rearrangements were classified as productive when the CDR3 lacked stop codons and remained in frame with V and J, and all other rearrangements were classified as non-productive. CDR3 was defined by IMGT convention, running from the second conserved V-encoded cysteine to the conserved J-encoded phenylalanine. The earlier analysis of approximately 500 of the donors excluded sequences that lacked an unambiguous match to a single V gene segment. In an earlier analysis of around 590 of the donors, a V segment was called functional when productive rearrangements were above 56.7%, and segregating when the standard deviation between donors exceeded 5%. A statistical classification framework was built to diagnose cytomegalovirus status from the catalog of TCR beta chain sequences. In a later analysis, V and J genes were assigned by comparing TCR nucleotide sequences against IMGT/GENE-DB human TR gene sequences. Using the TCRdist pipeline, a later analysis assigned CDR3 sequences along with most-parsimonious VDJ recombination scenarios. A later analysis defined each TCR beta chain by its CDR3 amino acid sequence plus V-gene family, and excluded reads lacking a unique V-gene family. A later analysis removed 592 highly shared, low-generation-probability nucleotide sequences to deal with suspected cross-contamination and a sequencing artifact. In a later analysis, a clonal expansion index for each public chain was calculated from normalized within-repertoire ranks of inferred template counts. A later analysis computed generation probabilities with a VDJ recombination model fitted to out-of-frame rearrangements, and checked the results against IGoR. Hypergeometric tests were used in a later analysis to score TCR-TCR, TCR-HLA and TCR-CMV co-occurrence, with a repertoire-size bias correction applied to the TCR pairs. In a later analysis, false discovery rates were estimated by permuting HLA or CMV assignments 20 times. In a later analysis, co-occurring TCRs were grouped using DBSCAN, and TCRdist sequence similarity was added for clustering within HLA-allele-positive subsets. Repertoires with fewer than 30,000 or more than 120,000 public chains, plus five repertoires with anomalous nucleotide sharing, were excluded from co-occurrence clustering. What TCRdb holds here is the immuneACCESS table cut down to in-frame rearrangements. Part of the clones is not present; checked against another copy, under half of the missing clones reflect an unresolved V gene, and the others are unexplained. V, J and clone size are taken as reported in that table, and D and trimming were inferred from the DNA itself. The table for this sample lists about 88,000 clones. 5.5% to 6.5% of the sample belongs to the ten largest clones.

On the study overall, not on this receptor specifically: The study gave a list of 150 to 200 TCR beta chains associated with cytomegalovirus. The authors suggested that the approach could potentially be generalized to other disease states and immunological phenotypes. Specific HLA alleles were associated with over 15,000 TCR beta sequences at a false discovery rate of 0.05 in a later analysis. Because counts were too low, about 18 rarely observed V segments, including chromosome 9 orphons, were excluded from the earlier analysis of several hundred of the donors. In a later analysis, most CMV-associated TCR beta chains were found to appear HLA-restricted, with HLA associations seemingly driven largely by CMV exposure. Linkage disequilibrium might explain the correlated functional status among segregating V segments, but an unknown experimental factor could not be excluded. A further reported finding was that TCR beta sequences accurately predicted the HLA-A and HLA-B alleles for most subjects in the first cohort. A cluster of highly shared sequence variants was judged likely to represent a technical artifact of the sequencing pipeline. A later genetic analysis reported fewer N-insertions in productive TCRs among donors in an Asian-associated ancestry cluster than the roughly 700-donor mean. The cohort was sequenced for TCR beta chains only, and without alpha or paired-chain data the features that could be detected were limited. When HLA alleles, especially DR and DQ, strongly co-occurred, attributing TCR associations to individual alleles was difficult. While some public TCRs were present in many individuals, most TCR sequences turned up only very rarely across donors. An association between a missense DCLRE1C variant and V-gene and J-gene trimming of TCR beta chains was found in a later genetic analysis and replicated in an independent cohort. A later analysis reported that several top co-occurrence clusters appeared linked to parvovirus B19, influenza, CMV and Epstein-Barr virus. Roughly uniform sequencing depth across donors was assumed in presence/absence analyses, although this assumption may not hold. In a later analysis, HLA-associated TCR beta chains showed more clonal expansion and lower generation probabilities than non-associated chains that were equally common. The classifier was reported to diagnose cytomegalovirus status with high specificity and sensitivity in both the original cohort and the validation cohort. In a later analysis, TCR association rates were found to vary across HLA loci, with the most associated TCRs seen for DRB1 alleles and the fewest for HLA-C alleles. Because HLA typing was missing for some donors at each locus, association tests included only the typed subset. Immune exposure information for the cohort was limited to CMV serostatus. Broadly in line with IMGT annotations, most TCR beta V segments showed up in productive rearrangements about 90% or about 30% of the time in an earlier analysis of 450 to 600 of the donors. In vitro tests confirmed that three of the cytomegalovirus-associated TCR beta chains recognize cytomegalovirus antigens.

In total, approximately 700 healthy bone marrow donors made up the cohort. At the time of sampling, all cohort members were nominally healthy, though unrecorded immune exposures were likely present. The donor was CMV seropositive and was included in the group of 250 to 300 seropositive cohort members. A peripheral blood sample was collected from each donor, and TCR beta sequencing was performed on peripheral blood mononuclear cells. The Qiagen DNeasy Blood Extraction Kit was used to extract genomic DNA from the blood cell samples. This TCR was sampled from a girl between 10 and 17 years old in good health and CMV-seropositive. The specimen sequenced was PBMCs.

The CDR3 sequence is CASTRTSLANEQFF. The DNA reads TGTGCCAGCACCAGGACTAGCCTTGCGAATGAGCAGTTCTTC. The receptor chain draws on TRBV6-1 and TRBJ2-1; the junction holds 8 bases that match TRBD2. The germline V gene supplies CDR1 MNHNS and CDR2 SASEGT. Ends trimmed: V by 7 bases, J by 7 bases; bases unmatched to a gene: 9. The CDR3 holds 14 amino acids from the cysteine to the phenylalanine. Only the CDR3 portion is preserved as DNA: 42 bases, with reading frame beginning at the first base.